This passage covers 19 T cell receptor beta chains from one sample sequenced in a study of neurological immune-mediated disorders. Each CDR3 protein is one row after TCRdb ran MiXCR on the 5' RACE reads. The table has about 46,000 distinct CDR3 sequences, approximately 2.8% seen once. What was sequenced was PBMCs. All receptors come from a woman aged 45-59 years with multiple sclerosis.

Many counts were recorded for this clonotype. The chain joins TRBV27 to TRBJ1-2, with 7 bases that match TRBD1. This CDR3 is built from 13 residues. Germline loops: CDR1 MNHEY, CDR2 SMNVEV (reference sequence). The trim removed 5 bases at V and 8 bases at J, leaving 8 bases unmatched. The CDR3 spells CASSLQGRGGYTF. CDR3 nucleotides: TGTGCCAGCAGTCTACAGGGGCGGGGAGGCTACACCTTC.

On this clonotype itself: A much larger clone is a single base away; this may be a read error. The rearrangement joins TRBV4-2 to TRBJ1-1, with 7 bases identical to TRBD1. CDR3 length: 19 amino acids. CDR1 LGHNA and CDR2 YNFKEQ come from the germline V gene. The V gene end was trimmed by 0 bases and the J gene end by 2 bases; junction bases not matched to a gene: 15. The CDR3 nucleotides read TGTGCCAGCAGCCAAGATTTTTGGGAAGGGGGCGGGAAAAACACTGAAGCTTTCTTT. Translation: CASSQDFWEGGGKNTEAFF.

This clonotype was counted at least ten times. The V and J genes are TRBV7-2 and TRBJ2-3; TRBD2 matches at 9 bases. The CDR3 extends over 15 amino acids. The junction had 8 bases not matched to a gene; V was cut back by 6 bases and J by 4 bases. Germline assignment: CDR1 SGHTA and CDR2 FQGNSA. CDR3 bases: TGTGCCAGCAGGGGCCGGGCTAGCGGGGCAGATACGCAGTATTTT. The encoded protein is CASRGRASGADTQYF.

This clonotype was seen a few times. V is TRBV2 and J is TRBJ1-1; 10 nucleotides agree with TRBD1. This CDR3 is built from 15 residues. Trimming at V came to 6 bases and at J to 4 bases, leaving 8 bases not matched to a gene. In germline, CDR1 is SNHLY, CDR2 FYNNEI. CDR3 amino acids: CASSLRRTGGTEAFF. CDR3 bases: TGTGCCAGCAGCCTCCGCCGGACAGGGGGCACTGAAGCTTTCTTT.

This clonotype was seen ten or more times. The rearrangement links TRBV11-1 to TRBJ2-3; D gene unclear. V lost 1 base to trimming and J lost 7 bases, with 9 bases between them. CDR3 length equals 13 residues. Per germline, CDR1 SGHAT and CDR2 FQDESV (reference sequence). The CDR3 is CASSLDGIHTQYF. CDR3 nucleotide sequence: TGTGCCAGCAGCTTAGATGGGATACATACGCAGTATTTT.

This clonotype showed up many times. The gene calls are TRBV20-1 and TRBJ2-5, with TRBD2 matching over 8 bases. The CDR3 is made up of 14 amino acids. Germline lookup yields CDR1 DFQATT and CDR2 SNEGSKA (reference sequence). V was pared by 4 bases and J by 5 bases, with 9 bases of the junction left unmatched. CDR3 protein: CSAKREGPGETQYF. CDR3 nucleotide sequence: TGCAGTGCTAAACGGGAGGGCCCTGGGGAGACCCAGTACTTC.

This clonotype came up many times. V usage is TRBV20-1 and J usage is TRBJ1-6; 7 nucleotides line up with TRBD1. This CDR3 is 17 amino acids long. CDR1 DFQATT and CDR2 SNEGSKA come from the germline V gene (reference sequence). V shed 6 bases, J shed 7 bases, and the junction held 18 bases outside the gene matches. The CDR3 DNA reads TGCAGTGCCGGTCGACCGGGACAGATCACTTACAATTCACCCCTCCACTTT. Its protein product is CSAGRPGQITYNSPLHF.

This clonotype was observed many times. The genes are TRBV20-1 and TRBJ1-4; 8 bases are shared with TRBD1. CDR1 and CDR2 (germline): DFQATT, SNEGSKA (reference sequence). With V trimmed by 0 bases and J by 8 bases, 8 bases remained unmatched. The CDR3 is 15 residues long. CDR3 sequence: CSARDLGQVGEKLFF. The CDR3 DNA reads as TGCAGTGCTAGAGATCTGGGACAGGTCGGCGAAAAACTGTTTTTT.

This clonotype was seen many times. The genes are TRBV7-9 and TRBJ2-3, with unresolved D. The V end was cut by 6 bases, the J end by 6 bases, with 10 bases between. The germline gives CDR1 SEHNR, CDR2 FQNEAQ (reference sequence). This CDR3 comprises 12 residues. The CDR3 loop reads CASSWEGDTQYF. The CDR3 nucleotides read TGTGCCAGCAGTTGGGAAGGGGATACGCAGTATTTT.

The CDR3 sequence is CASRNPTTDTQYF. The CDR3 nucleotides read TGTGCCAGCAGAAACCCAACCACAGATACGCAGTATTTT. The rearrangement links TRBV27 to TRBJ2-3; no firm D call. The germline gives CDR1 MNHEY, CDR2 SMNVEV (reference sequence). CDR3 size: 13 residues. V lost 6 bases, J lost 2 bases, and 9 bases lay in between.

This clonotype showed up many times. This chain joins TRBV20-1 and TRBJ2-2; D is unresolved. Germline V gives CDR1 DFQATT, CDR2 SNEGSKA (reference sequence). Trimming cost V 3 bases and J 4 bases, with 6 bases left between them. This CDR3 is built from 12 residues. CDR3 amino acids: CSARARTGELFF. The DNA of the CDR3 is TGCAGTGCTAGGGCTCGCACCGGGGAGCTGTTTTTT.

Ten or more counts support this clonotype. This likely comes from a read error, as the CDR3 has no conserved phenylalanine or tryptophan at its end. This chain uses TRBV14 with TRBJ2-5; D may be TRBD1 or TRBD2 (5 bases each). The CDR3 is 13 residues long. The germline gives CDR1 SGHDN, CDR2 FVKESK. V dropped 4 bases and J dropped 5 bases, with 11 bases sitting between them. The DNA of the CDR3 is TGTGCCAGCAGCCCGGGGCGTTGGGAGACCCAGTACCTC. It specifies CASSPGRWETQYL.

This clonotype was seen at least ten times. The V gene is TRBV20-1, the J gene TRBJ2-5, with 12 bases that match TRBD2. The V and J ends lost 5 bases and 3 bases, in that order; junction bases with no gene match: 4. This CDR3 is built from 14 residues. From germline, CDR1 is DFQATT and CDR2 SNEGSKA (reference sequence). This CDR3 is CSAGRTSGEETQYF. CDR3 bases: TGCAGTGCTGGCCGGACTAGCGGGGAAGAGACCCAGTACTTC.

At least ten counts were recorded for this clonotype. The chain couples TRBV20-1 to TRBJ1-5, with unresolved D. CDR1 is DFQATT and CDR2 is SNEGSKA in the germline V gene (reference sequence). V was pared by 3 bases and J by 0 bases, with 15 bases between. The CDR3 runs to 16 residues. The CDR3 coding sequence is TGCAGTGCTAGTTTAAGTACAGCTTATAGCAATCAGCCCCAGCATTTT. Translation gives CSASLSTAYSNQPQHF.

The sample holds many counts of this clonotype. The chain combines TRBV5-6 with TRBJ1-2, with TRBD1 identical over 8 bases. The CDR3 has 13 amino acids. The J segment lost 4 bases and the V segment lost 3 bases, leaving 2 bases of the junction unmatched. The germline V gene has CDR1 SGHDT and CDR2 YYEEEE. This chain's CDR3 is CASSSGGGYGYTF. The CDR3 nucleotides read TGTGCCAGCAGCTCAGGGGGCGGCTATGGCTACACCTTC.

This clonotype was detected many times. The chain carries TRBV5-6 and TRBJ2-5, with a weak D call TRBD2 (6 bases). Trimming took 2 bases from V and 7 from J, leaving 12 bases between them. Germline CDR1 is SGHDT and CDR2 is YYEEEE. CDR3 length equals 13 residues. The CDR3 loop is CASSLTGSVTQYF. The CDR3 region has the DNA TGTGCCAGCAGCTTAACCGGGAGTGTGACCCAGTACTTC.

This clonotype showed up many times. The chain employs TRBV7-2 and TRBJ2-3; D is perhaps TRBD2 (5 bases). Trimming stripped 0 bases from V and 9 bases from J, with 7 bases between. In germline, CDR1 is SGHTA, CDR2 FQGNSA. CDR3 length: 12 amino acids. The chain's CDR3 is CASSLAERTQYF. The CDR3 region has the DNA TGTGCCAGCAGCTTAGCTGAGCGGACGCAGTATTTT.

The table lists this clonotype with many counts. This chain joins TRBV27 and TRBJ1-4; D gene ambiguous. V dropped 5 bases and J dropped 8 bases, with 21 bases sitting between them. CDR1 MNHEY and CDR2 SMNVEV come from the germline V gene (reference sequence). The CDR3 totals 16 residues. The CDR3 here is CASSPLDPGGYEKLFF. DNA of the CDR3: TGTGCCAGCAGTCCCCTAGACCCGGGAGGGTACGAAAAACTGTTTTTT.

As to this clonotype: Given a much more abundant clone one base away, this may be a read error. CDR3 sequence reads: CASRAGSRKTIYF. CDR3 bases: TGTGCCAGCAGGGCGGGGTCGAGGAAAACCATATATTTT. The V gene is TRBV6-6, the J gene TRBJ1-3; D unclear. The V gene's germline CDR1 is MNHNY and CDR2 SVGAGI (reference sequence). This CDR3 region has 13 residues. The V gene lost 6 bases and the J gene lost 10 bases, with 16 bases spanning the gap.